These T cell receptor beta chains were read from a single sample in a study of blood T cell repertoires in COVID-19. TCRdb's table, derived via immunoSEQ multiplex PCR, lists solely in-frame clones and lacks some. The sample holds about 68,000 clones, roughly nine tenths seen once. Sequencing was carried out using peripheral blood. The origin of the receptors is a man aged 35-49 years with COVID-19, enrolled during active disease. CDR3s leave out the opening cysteine and the closing phenylalanine or tryptophan. The order of the fields is CDR3 protein, D gene, clone size, V gene. The D gene is left open where the match is weak. Where a row states a size, it is once, few, many or the class of an expanded clone; other rows omit it.

ASSQDFSGESGYT	NA	NA	TRBV3-1/TRBV3-2
ATSARAAEAF	NA	NA	TRBV15
ASTFEVGGKQF	TRBD2	NA	TRBV11-2
ASSSRQRLTGELF	NA	NA	TRBV27
ASSAPGTGVDEQY	TRBD1	NA	TRBV9
ASRETGGRRAEAF	NA	NA	TRBV25-1
ASSVAAGSYEQY	NA	NA	TRBV9
ASSLLLSGANVLT	NA	NA	TRBV5-1
SVEGQANTGELF	NA	NA	TRBV29-1
AWQLAGGIDNEQF	TRBD2	NA	TRBV30
ASSQGVGDRGELF	NA	NA	TRBV3-1/TRBV3-2
ASTFQGEVGLH	TRBD1	once	TRBV2
ASSRGGAQNEKLF	NA	NA	TRBV5-4
ASSYGQVWTGNSGNTIY	TRBD1	NA	TRBV5-1
ASSWRGRGF	NA	NA	TRBV10-1
ASSGGNTGELF	NA	NA	TRBV10-1
ASGGIDTQY	NA	NA	TRBV2
SGTSGGGETQY	TRBD2	NA	TRBV29-1
ASTRQVNTEAF	NA	NA	TRBV14
ASSLGTANEQF	NA	NA	TRBV5-1
ASSGGLSNQPQH	NA	NA	TRBV19
ASSSGGTATDTQY	NA	NA	TRBV6-6
ASRRSRGETQY	NA	NA	TRBV6-5
ASSPSGTSSNEQF	TRBD2	NA	TRBV11-3
ASRAFGELF	NA	NA	TRBV14
ASRPGQGNTIY	TRBD1	NA	TRBV11-2
ASSVGPAGVQETQY	TRBD2	few	TRBV9
ASRQQGLDRETQY	NA	once	TRBV4-1
ASNLPLGAGGRMNTEAF	TRBD1	NA	TRBV28
ASSLVSGLINSGANVLT	NA	NA	TRBV5-8
ASSLMFLADYNEQF	TRBD2	NA	TRBV7-9
ASRITSNPEKLF	NA	NA	TRBV6-5
ASSLVRSSYNEQF	NA	NA	TRBV6-5
ASSPFQGVTEAF	TRBD1	NA	TRBV19
AWVMRGSYNEQF	NA	NA	TRBV30
ASSQESGSSYEQY	NA	NA	TRBV4-2
ASSRGHTIY	TRBD1	NA	TRBV2
ASSRSTGGSPYEQY	TRBD1	NA	TRBV27
ASGLVVGDSNQPQH	NA	NA	TRBV12-5
ASSRWGRGGEGELF	NA	NA	TRBV4-1
ASSSMNTEAF	NA	NA	TRBV6-2/TRBV6-3
AWNRQGSTEAF	TRBD1	NA	TRBV30
ASGPQPRKGGETQY	NA	NA	TRBV12-5
ASSVIGESNTEAF	NA	NA	TRBV9
ASMPGQLSGNTIY	TRBD1	NA	TRBV19
ASSLNFRTEAF	NA	NA	TRBV5-5
ASSILAGELNEQF	TRBD2	once	TRBV5-1
ASSTASGGQETQY	TRBD2	NA	TRBV5-1